This TCR beta chain is drawn from a study of technical replicates of blood from four donors. TCRdb's copy holds only in-frame clones and misses some; the assay was immunoSEQ multiplex PCR. The table has about 61,000 clones, approximately 97% seen once. CDR1 is SQVTM, CDR2 ANQGSEA, per germline. Between the trimmed V and J ends, which lost 6 bases and 8 bases, there was a span of 23 bases. The CDR3 consists of 15 residues. This TCR was sampled from a human donor in good health. The chain couples TRBV29-1 to TRBJ1-3, with D uncertain. The sample taken for sequencing was T cells isolated from PBMCs. The CDR3 here is CSVAPKGQGLDTIYF. CDR3 nucleotides: TGCAGCGTCGCTCCCAAGGGTCAAGGACTAGACACCATATATTTT.